A selection of T cell receptor beta chains follows, all from one sample in a study of molecular identifiers for immune sequencing clone quantification. TCRdb analysed the PCR reads with MiXCR anew, one entry per CDR3 protein. The sample consists of approximately 100,000 distinct CDR3 sequences, roughly a third of them appearing once. Source material: naive CD8+ T cells from blood, with Jurkat cell RNA spiked in. The receptor source for this set is a human donor in good health. Some libraries in this study had Jurkat cell RNA spiked in. Each CDR3 is given with its conserved first and last residue. Each record gives: J gene, V gene, CDR3 protein.

TRBJ2-3 TRBV9 CASSSWGSAVGDTQYF
TRBJ1-5 TRBV6-7 CASAGGGNPPQHF
TRBJ1-1 TRBV13 CASSLRTEAFF
TRBJ2-7 TRBV28 CASSSLAEAPYEQYF
TRBJ2-7 TRBV4-2 CASSQEASGSYEQYF
TRBJ2-7 TRBV29-1 CSVQGGGRGYEQYF
TRBJ1-5 TRBV6-2/TRBV6-3 CASAGQGRKQPQHF
TRBJ2-1 TRBV27 CASSYFQDNEQFF
TRBJ2-3 TRBV29-1 CSETHESDTQYF
TRBJ2-2 TRBV6-2/TRBV6-3 CASGLWLAGDPSNTRELFF
TRBJ2-3 TRBV15 CATNDRRKDTQYF
TRBJ1-6 TRBV6-2/TRBV6-3 CASTDSSASPLHF
TRBJ2-3 TRBV7-2 CASSFGRETPLGTDTQYF
TRBJ1-1 TRBV3-2 CASSQDLFFPGGFEAFF
TRBJ1-4 TRBV6-5 CASSSLSEMNEKLFF
TRBJ2-2 TRBV6-2/TRBV6-3 CASSYTGSGELFF
TRBJ2-3 TRBV2 CASSDHSTDTQYF
TRBJ1-3 TRBV20-1 CSADGQSVATIYF
TRBJ2-7 TRBV6-5 CASRYDRGGYEQYF
TRBJ2-1 TRBV11-2 CASSPQGDQAQFF
TRBJ2-2 TRBV27 CASEMMSGAGELFF
TRBJ2-1 TRBV9 CASSEDGGGNEQFF
TRBJ1-5 TRBV7-9 CASSLGINQPQHF
TRBJ2-5 TRBV5-1 CASSSGLAGAETQYF
TRBJ1-1 TRBV20-1 CSARDGQQFMNTEAFF
TRBJ2-7 TRBV2 CASTGLAGLFDEQYF
TRBJ2-3 TRBV6-1 CASRVRHTDTQYF